Following are 4 T cell receptor beta chains from one sample sequenced in a study of blood T cell repertoires in COVID-19. Clones were read by immunoSEQ multiplex PCR, and TCRdb kept only the in-frame ones, dropping some. The sample gives 40,000 to 50,000 clones, 90% of which show up once; around 3.7% is in the top ten. Material: peripheral blood. These receptor sequences come from a human donor in a cohort sampled during active COVID-19.

V is TRBV5-4 and J is TRBJ1-1, with TRBD1 as a possible D gene (6 bases). Germline V CDR1 and CDR2: SGHNT, YYREEE (reference sequence). With 3 bases removed from V and 0 bases from J, the gap between germline ends came to 9 bases. The CDR3 totals 14 residues. The chain's CDR3 is CASSWDTLNTEAFF. DNA for the CDR3: TGTGCCAGCAGCTGGGACACCTTGAACACTGAAGCTTTCTTT. Drawing the rest from reference TRBV5-4 and TRBJ1-1, the complete variable domain is ETGVTQSPTHLIKTRGQQVTLRCSSQSGHNTVSWYQQALGQGPQFIFQYYREEENGRGNFPPRFSGLQFPNYSSELNVNALELDDSALYLCASSWDTLNTEAFFGQGTRLTVV.

This sequence joins TRBV7-9 and TRBJ1-4; D possibly corresponds to TRBD1 (5 bases). The V end was cut by 3 bases, the J end by 6 bases, with 11 bases between. The CDR3 runs 14 residues. Germline V gives CDR1 SEHNR, CDR2 FQNEAQ (reference sequence). This CDR3 is CASSLEGWDEKLFF. The DNA of the CDR3 is TGTGCCAGCAGCTTGGAGGGGTGGGATGAAAAACTGTTTTTT.

The V call is TRBV5-1, the J call TRBJ2-3; a weak D match, TRBD2 (6 bases). Germline V CDR1 and CDR2: SGHRS, YFSETQ. With 4 bases removed from V and 6 bases from J, the gap between germline ends came to 15 bases. The CDR3 extends over 14 amino acids. The CDR3 DNA is TGCGCCAGCAGCGGGAGGTCTAACGGGGATACGCAGTATTTT. Translating it yields CASSGRSNGDTQYF.

This chain links TRBV28 with TRBJ2-7; 10 bases align to TRBD2. The CDR3 runs 15 residues. Germline V lookup: CDR1 MDHEN, CDR2 SYDVKM. Unmatched junction bases numbered 4, after V lost 5 bases and J lost 0 bases. The CDR3 sequence: CASSAPSGSSYEQYF. CDR3 in DNA: TGTGCCAGCAGTGCCCCTAGCGGGAGCTCCTACGAGCAGTACTTC. Looking up the rest from reference TRBV28 and TRBJ2-7 gives the full variable domain: DVKVTQSSRYLVKRTGEKVFLECVQDMDHENMFWYRQDPGLGLRLIYFSYDVKMKEKGDIPEGYSVSREKKERFSLILESASTNQTSMYLCASSAPSGSSYEQYFGPGTRLTVT.